What follows are 26 T cell receptor beta chains derived from one specimen sequenced in a study of blood T cells in healthy people across ages. Combining a sample-barcoded 5' primer with a J-beta primer mix, a second PCR ran for roughly 7 to 11 cycles. Each CDR3 protein gets one entry after TCRdb re-called the 5' RACE reads with MiXCR. This sample yields approximately 780,000 distinct CDR3 sequences, of which 20% to 30% are seen a single time; 3% belongs to the top ten. These data were also filed under a second study, of T cells of mothers and their children.

Source material: blood. The receptors derive from a boy aged 5-17 years in good health.

In this sample, this clonotype turned up a few times. V and J are TRBV11-1 and TRBJ1-1, with 7 bases identical to TRBD1. The germline gives CDR1 SGHAT, CDR2 FQDESV (reference sequence). The CDR3 runs 18 residues. Unmatched junction bases numbered 15, after V lost 4 bases and J lost 1 base. CDR3 protein: CASSWAGGSGGENTEAFF. The CDR3, as DNA: TGTGCCAGCAGCTGGGCAGGGGGAAGCGGCGGAGAGAACACTGAAGCTTTCTTT.

Notes on this clonotype: Relative to the germline gene, one junction end is altered; a read error may explain this. This chain connects TRBV30 to TRBJ1-3; D is unresolved. The CDR3 has 12 amino acids. The V gene's germline CDR1 is GTSNPN and CDR2 SVGIG (reference sequence). The CDR3 sequence is CAWRNSGNAIYF. The CDR3 DNA is TGTGCCTGGAGGAACTCTGGAAACGCCATATATTTT.

This clonotype was observed a few times. V is TRBV29-1 and J is TRBJ1-2; a possible D gene is TRBD1 (6 bases). Germline V gene lookup returns CDR1 SQVTM and CDR2 ANQGSEA. Trimming removed 6 bases at V and 4 bases at J, with 21 bases between. The CDR3 runs to 15 residues. The CDR3 region is CSVPRDRQGSYGYTF. CDR3 in DNA: TGCAGCGTCCCCAGGGATAGGCAGGGGTCCTATGGCTACACCTTC.

V and J are TRBV11-2 and TRBJ2-2, with a possible D match to TRBD1 (5 bases). Trimming removed 0 bases from V and 3 bases from J, with 8 bases in between. The CDR3 has 15 amino acids. From germline, CDR1 is SGHAT and CDR2 FQNNGV. Here the CDR3 DNA reads TGTGCCAGCAGCTTAGATCGACAGTACACCGGGGAGCTGTTTTTT. Protein product: CASSLDRQYTGELFF.

This clonotype was counted a few times. The rearrangement joins TRBV2 to TRBJ1-4; 8 bases align to TRBD1. Germline assignment: CDR1 SNHLY and CDR2 FYNNEI. With 6 bases clipped from V and 0 bases from J, the junction kept 9 bases outside the gene matches. The length of the CDR3 is 17 residues. CDR3 region: CASREMTGDATNEKLFF. The CDR3 nucleotides are TGTGCCAGCAGGGAAATGACAGGGGACGCAACTAATGAAAAACTGTTTTTT.

About this clonotype itself: The junction shows a germline mismatch at one end, possibly a read error. This chain joins TRBV10-3 and TRBJ2-5, with 11 bases lining up with TRBD2. The germline V gene has CDR1 ENHRY and CDR2 SYGVKD. This CDR3 has 16 amino acids. Here the CDR3 DNA reads TGTGCCTTCAGTCAACCGACTAGCGGGGTTGGAGAGACCCAGTACTTC. Protein product: CAFSQPTSGVGETQYF.

This clonotype occurred a few times. The chain has TRBV2 and TRBJ1-4; perhaps TRBD1 as D (6 bases). Trimming removed 5 bases from V and 0 bases from J, with 10 bases in between. There are 15 residues in the CDR3. Germline V gene sequence: CDR1 SNHLY, CDR2 FYNNEI. CDR3: CASSPGETTNEKLFF. The CDR3 DNA reads TGTGCCAGCAGTCCAGGGGAGACAACTAATGAAAAACTGTTTTTT.

This clonotype was counted ten times or more. This chain connects TRBV12-3 or TRBV12-4 to TRBJ2-7; D possibly corresponds to TRBD2 (6 bases). The CDR3 runs to 13 residues. The ends were cut back, 5 bases at V and 2 bases at J, with 10 bases in the middle. CDR3 protein: CASSPGLPYEQYF. The CDR3 bases are TGTGCCAGCAGTCCGGGACTGCCCTACGAGCAGTACTTC.

This chain joins TRBV20-1 and TRBJ2-5; TRBD2 is a possible D gene (7 bases). The J call could be wrong; TRBJ2-1 is a better fit for the DNA end. CDR3 length: 13 residues. CDR1 is DFQATT, CDR2 SNEGSKA, per germline (reference sequence). The CDR3 sequence: CSAKRGALNEQFF. The DNA of the CDR3 is TGCAGTGCTAAACGGGGGGCCCTCAATGAGCAGTTCTTC.

The CDR3, as DNA: TGTGCCAGCAGTTACACCCAACAGGGGGTAGGGGGCTACACCTTC. This encodes CASSYTQQGVGGYTF. This sequence joins TRBV6-5 and TRBJ1-2, with 8 bases aligning to TRBD1. Germline values: CDR1 MNHEY, CDR2 SVGAGI. V trimming: 2 bases; J trimming: 8 bases; junction bases outside the gene matches: 10. The CDR3 covers 15 residues.

This clonotype was picked up a small number of times. The rearrangement uses TRBV28 and TRBJ2-5; D unclear. The last part of the DNA fits TRBJ2-1 better; the J call may be wrong. The CDR3 runs to 14 residues. In germline, CDR1 is MDHEN, CDR2 SYDVKM. The CDR3 DNA is TGTGCCAGCAGTTTACCTAGGTTAGACAATGAGCAGTTCTTC. Translating gives CASSLPRLDNEQFF.

The V and J genes are TRBV5-1 and TRBJ2-5; 11 bases fit TRBD2. Trimming at V came to 0 bases and at J to 4 bases, leaving 8 bases not matched to a gene. The germline V gene has CDR1 SGHRS and CDR2 YFSETQ. The length of the CDR3 is 17 residues. The CDR3 loop reads CASSLVSGGAGRETQYF. In DNA form, the CDR3 reads TGCGCCAGCAGCTTGGTTAGCGGGGGGGCCGGGAGAGAGACCCAGTACTTC. Based on the CDR3 plus reference TRBV5-1 and TRBJ2-5, the full variable domain is KAGVTQTPRYLIKTRGQQVTLSCSPISGHRSVSWYQQTPGQGLQFLFEYFSETQRNKGNFPGRFSGRQFSNSRSEMNVSTLELGDSALYLCASSLVSGGAGRETQYFGPGTRLLVL.

V is TRBV11-2 and J is TRBJ2-1; 11 bases are shared with TRBD2. The CDR3 has 16 amino acids. The V and J ends lost 4 bases and 6 bases, in that order; junction bases with no gene match: 8. CDR1 is SGHAT, CDR2 FQNNGV, per germline. The CDR3 DNA reads TGTGCCAGCAGCTCTCTGTATAGCGGGGGGGGCAATGAGCAGTTCTTC. Encoded protein: CASSSLYSGGGNEQFF. Variable domain in full (rest from reference TRBV11-2 and TRBJ2-1): EAGVAQSPRYKIIEKRQSVAFWCNPISGHATLYWYQQILGQGPKLLIQFQNNGVVDDSQLPKDRFSAERLKGVDSTLKIQPAKLEDSAVYLCASSSLYSGGGNEQFFGPGTRLTVL.

The sample holds a few counts of this clonotype. The rearrangement uses TRBV30 and TRBJ1-1, with a tentative D call TRBD1 (5 bases). CDR3 length: 17 residues. Looked up from germline, CDR1 is GTSNPN and CDR2 is SVGIG (reference sequence). Trimming removed 0 bases from V and 4 bases from J, with 21 bases in between. Here the CDR3 reads CAWSVGDGGLRGTEAFF. In DNA form, the CDR3 reads TGTGCCTGGAGTGTAGGGGATGGGGGTCTTAGGGGCACTGAAGCTTTCTTT.

This chain links TRBV4-2 with TRBJ1-1; D is unresolved. Germline values: CDR1 LGHNA, CDR2 YNFKEQ. V was clipped by 5 bases and J by 1 base, with 14 bases between them. The CDR3 has 15 amino acids. The CDR3 region is CASSTVTGENTEAFF. The CDR3 nucleotides read TGTGCCAGCAGCACTGTCACCGGGGAGAACACTGAAGCTTTCTTT.

This clonotype has a handful of counts. The chain combines TRBV30 with TRBJ2-2; 8 bases map to TRBD1. The V segment lost 1 base and the J segment 3 bases; nucleotides outside the gene matches: 4. Germline V gene sequence: CDR1 GTSNPN, CDR2 SVGIG (reference sequence). The CDR3 sequence is 15 residues long. Here the CDR3 reads CAWSGQGTDTGELFF. The CDR3 nucleotides read TGTGCCTGGAGTGGACAGGGGACGGACACCGGGGAGCTGTTTTTT.

This clonotype was recorded a few times. The chain carries TRBV14 and TRBJ2-1; no reliable D call. The CDR3 has 14 residues. The germline V gene encodes CDR1 SGHDN and CDR2 FVKESK. V lost 0 bases, J lost 6 bases, and 9 bases lay in between. The CDR3 DNA sequence: TGTGCCAGCAGCCAAGAAAGGCGCGGCAATGAGCAGTTCTTC. It encodes CASSQERRGNEQFF.

The chain carries TRBV15 and TRBJ1-6, with TRBD1 as a possible D gene (5 bases). V shed 5 bases and J shed 7 bases, with 21 bases lying between them. In germline, CDR1 is LNHNV, CDR2 YYDKDF (reference sequence). The CDR3 runs 17 residues. In DNA, the CDR3 is TGTGCCACCAGCCTGGGGGTCCTCAGAGGGCACAATTCACCCCTCCACTTT. Translated: CATSLGVLRGHNSPLHF.

This chain links TRBV5-1 with TRBJ1-1, with TRBD1 as a possible D gene (5 bases). Germline V gene sequence: CDR1 SGHRS, CDR2 YFSETQ. This CDR3 region has 15 residues. V lost 4 bases and J lost 3, with 16 bases in between. The CDR3: CASSRGTVRDTEAFF. The CDR3 nucleotides read TGCGCCAGCAGCCGCGGGACGGTCCGTGACACTGAAGCTTTCTTT. The variable domain in full, with the rest retrieved from reference TRBV5-1 and TRBJ1-1, is KAGVTQTPRYLIKTRGQQVTLSCSPISGHRSVSWYQQTPGQGLQFLFEYFSETQRNKGNFPGRFSGRQFSNSRSEMNVSTLELGDSALYLCASSRGTVRDTEAFFGQGTRLTVV.

This clonotype was observed once. The chain combines TRBV6-7 with TRBJ1-5; maybe TRBD1 (5 bases). TRBV6-7 is given ORF status, its function remaining uncertain. V was shortened by 5 bases and J by 4 bases, with 18 bases between the two germline ends. CDR3 size: 16 residues. In DNA form, the CDR3 reads TGTGCCAGCAGTGTTTGGGGGGGAAAGGGGAATCAGCCCCAGCATTTT. It specifies CASSVWGGKGNQPQHF.

This clonotype was observed a few times. This chain links TRBV4-2 with TRBJ2-7; 7 positions match TRBD1. Germline trimming cut 5 bases from V and 5 bases from J; bases unmatched to any gene: 6. The CDR3 runs 13 residues. Germline values: CDR1 LGHNA, CDR2 YNFKEQ. The CDR3 sequence: CASSDRVSDEQYF. CDR3 DNA sequence: TGTGCCAGCAGCGACAGGGTTTCCGACGAGCAGTACTTC.

This clonotype was seen a few times. At one of its ends the junction is not consistent with the germline gene, which may arise from a read error. The chain joins TRBV24-1 to TRBJ2-5; the D gene could be TRBD1 or TRBD2 (5 bases each). The DNA end is a closer match to TRBJ2-7, so the J assignment may be wrong. Germline CDR1 is KGHDR and CDR2 is SFDVKD. This CDR3 has 15 amino acids. DNA for the CDR3: TGTGCCACCAGTGATCGCGACGGGACCTCCGACGAGCAGTACTTC. This translates into CATSDRDGTSDEQYF.

CDR3 sequence (DNA): TGTGCCAGCAGCTCTAATAACAGGTCCCGGGGGGAGCAGTACTTC. It translates to CASSSNNRSRGEQYF. The chain has TRBV7-9 and TRBJ2-7, with D possibly matching TRBD2 (6 bases). The germline V gene encodes CDR1 SEHNR and CDR2 FQNEAQ (reference sequence). V was trimmed by 4 bases and J by 7 bases, leaving 20 bases between them. The CDR3 loop spans 15 amino acids.

This clonotype has only a few counts. The J gene is TRBJ2-7, the V gene TRBV7-9, with D uncertain. The CDR3 runs 13 residues. Germline CDR1 is SEHNR and CDR2 is FQNEAQ (reference sequence). The germline V and J ends were trimmed by 3 bases and 3 bases, with 9 bases remaining between them. The CDR3 coding sequence is TGTGCCAGCAGCTTGGCCAATAACTACGAGCAGTACTTC. Protein sequence: CASSLANNYEQYF.

This clonotype was detected only a few times. The genes are TRBV6-1 and TRBJ2-1; 7 nucleotides agree with TRBD2. CDR1 MNHNS and CDR2 SASEGT come from the germline V gene. The CDR3 is 14 amino acids. Trimming cost V 10 bases and J 5 bases; bases outside gene matches: 11. The CDR3 sequence: CATHHGTNNNEQFF. The DNA for the CDR3 is TGTGCCACACACCACGGGACTAACAACAATGAGCAGTTCTTC.

V usage is TRBV20-1 and J usage is TRBJ2-5; 8 bases map to TRBD2. Germline V gives CDR1 DFQATT, CDR2 SNEGSKA (reference sequence). The CDR3 is 14 amino acids. The CDR3 loop is CSLPATGGQETQYF. CDR3 nucleotide sequence: TGCAGCCTGCCGGCGACGGGGGGGCAAGAGACCCAGTACTTC.